This note documents a single T cell receptor beta chain sequence. V shed 3 bases and J shed 6 bases, with 5 bases lying between them. The CDR3 is 11 amino acids. Germline CDR1 is LNHDA and CDR2 is SQIVND (reference sequence). Source study methods: Reference gene primer amplification in the assay estimated nucleated cell counts. TCRdb keeps only in-frame clones here, not all; method: immunoSEQ multiplex PCR. V and J calls and clone size follow that table, whereas D and trimming were derived from the DNA. Here the sample spans 250,000 to 300,000 clones, around 85% being singletons. The sample belongs to a study of blood T cell repertoires in COVID-19. Study context: The study drew acute and convalescent COVID-19 samples from the United States, Italy and Spain.

Sequencing was carried out using peripheral blood. The clonotype was recovered from a woman between 25 and 40 years old with COVID-19, enrolled during active disease. The chain employs TRBV19 and TRBJ1-1; D gene uncertain. The CDR3 sequence: CASSIGAEAFF. The CDR3 nucleotides are TGTGCCAGTAGTATCGGGGCTGAAGCTTTCTTT.